One sample yielded the 3 T cell receptor beta chains listed below, sequenced in a study of blood T cell repertoires in COVID-19. Data came from immunoSEQ multiplex PCR; TCRdb stores just in-frame clones and leaves some out. Among roughly 300,000 clones, 80% to 90% were seen once, and the ten largest hold approximately 5%. The specimen was PBMCs or T cells enriched from blood (not recorded which). Source of these receptors: a woman aged 25 to 39 who had recovered from COVID-19.

The rearrangement links TRBV24-1 to TRBJ2-5; 11 nucleotides agree with TRBD1. Germline V gene data show CDR1 as KGHDR and CDR2 as SFDVKD. The CDR3 loop spans 14 amino acids. Trimming at V came to 7 bases and at J to 4 bases, leaving 4 bases not matched to a gene. CDR3 in amino acids: CATRGTGGGETQYF. Here the CDR3 DNA reads TGTGCCACCAGGGGGACAGGGGGAGGAGAGACCCAGTACTTC.

The V and J genes are TRBV4-1 and TRBJ1-4, with a tentative D call TRBD1 (5 bases). The CDR3 has 13 residues. Germline V gene data show CDR1 as MGHRA and CDR2 as YSYEKL. V gave up 6 bases and J gave up 8 bases, with 13 bases separating them. DNA of the CDR3: TGCGCCAGCAGTTTAGGGGTCCGGGAAAAACTGTTTTTT. This codes for CASSLGVREKLFF.

The V gene is TRBV18, the J gene TRBJ1-3, with D possibly TRBD1 on 6 matching bases. CDR3 size: 15 residues. V shed 4 bases and J shed 0 bases, with 10 bases lying between them. The germline CDR1 and CDR2 sequences are KGHSH and LQKENI. Written as DNA, the CDR3 is TGTGCCAGCTCACGACAGGTGAGCTCTGGAAACACCATATATTTT. Translating gives CASSRQVSSGNTIYF.